This record looks at one T cell receptor beta chain sequence and its context. This entry is derived from a study of blood T cell repertoires in COVID-19. Some clones are missing from TCRdb's copy, which holds only in-frame ones; the method was immunoSEQ multiplex PCR. The sample consists of around 200,000 clones, approximately 87% of them appearing once. Germline CDR1 reads SGHRS; CDR2 reads YFSETQ. The V and J ends lost 4 bases and 5 bases, in that order; junction bases with no gene match: 9. The CDR3 is 15 residues long. Sequenced input: peripheral blood. This chain uses TRBV5-1 with TRBJ2-5; 9 bases agree with TRBD1. The origin of this receptor is a man aged 18 to 30 with active or convalescent COVID-19. CDR3: CASSRSRDRVETQYF. CDR3 in DNA: TGCGCCAGCAGCAGGTCCCGGGACAGGGTGGAGACCCAGTACTTC.